The clone carrying this TCR beta chain was detected only a few times. Time point of the sample: newly diagnosed GD, antithyroid drugs for less than 3 months. The TCR library was made from RNA that had been extracted from PBMCs in TRIzol. Arm-PCR of CDR3 regions and iRepertoire HTBI primers were the basis on which TCR beta libraries were built. One entry per CDR3 protein results from TCRdb running MiXCR on the multiplex PCR reads. The table has 400,000 to 500,000 distinct CDR3 sequences, 12% to 15% seen once. The CDR3 loop spans 16 amino acids. Per germline, CDR1 MGHDK and CDR2 SYGVNS. Trimming took 1 base from V and 8 from J, leaving 20 bases between them. This entry belongs to a study of regulatory T cells in long-lasting Graves disease. The sample was also linked to a second study, of T cells in Graves' hyperthyroidism and ophthalmopathy.

The material was peripheral blood mononuclear cells (PBMCs), obtained at new diagnosis, from a patient treated with antithyroid drugs. This chain connects TRBV25-1 to TRBJ1-2; no clear D. The source is a woman aged 50 to 60 with Graves disease. The CDR3 coding sequence is TGTGCCAGCAGTGAATCGGGTAGGCGATCCTTCAGAGGCTACACCTTC. The encoded protein is CASSESGRRSFRGYTF.